The 12 T cell receptor beta chains below come from one sample, sequenced in a study of shared clonotypes between healthy human individuals. Using immunoSEQ multiplex PCR, the repertoire was profiled, and TCRdb retains in-frame clones only, with some absent. This repertoire shows 500,000 to 650,000 clones, roughly 79% found once; its top ten account for about 12%. The sequenced sample consisted of PBMCs. These receptors came from a woman aged 40 to 50 in good health. Some clones in this sample may be carry-over from other donors' samples.

The genes are TRBV27 and TRBJ2-5, with TRBD2 matching 8 bases. TRBJ2-7 matches the DNA end more closely, so the J call is doubtful. The CDR3 extends over 15 amino acids. Germline lookup yields CDR1 MNHEY and CDR2 SMNVEV (reference sequence). The CDR3 DNA follows: TGTGCCAGCAGTTTAACAGCGGGAGTCGGGTACGAGCAGTACTTC. Amino acids: CASSLTAGVGYEQYF.

This clone was counted once. This chain uses TRBV7-2 with TRBJ2-7; the D is unclear. This CDR3 contains 12 residues. The ends were cut back, 4 bases at V and 2 bases at J, with 6 bases in the middle. The germline V gene encodes CDR1 SGHTA and CDR2 FQGNSA. The CDR3 is CASSSVTYEQYF. Written as DNA, the CDR3 is TGTGCCAGCAGCTCAGTTACCTACGAGCAGTACTTC.

The chain combines TRBV21-1 with TRBJ1-1; the table calls TRBD1, which could not be checked here. TRBV21-1 is listed as a pseudogene. The CDR3 is 15 residues long. CDR3 in DNA: TGTGCCAGCAGCTCTCCCGACAGGGGCGACACTGAAGCTTTCTTT. As protein: CASSSPDRGDTEAFF.

The CDR3 spells CARSLTENTWDTEAFF. CDR3 DNA sequence: TGTGCCAGAAGCTTGACGGAGAATACGTGGGACACTGAAGCTTTCTTT. The chain uses TRBV5-3 and TRBJ1-1; D unresolved. TRBV5-3 is filed as an ORF, its function uncertain. With 1 base removed from V and 3 bases from J, the gap between germline ends came to 16 bases. The CDR3 contains 16 residues.

This clone was seen many times. This chain uses TRBV28 with TRBJ1-1, with unresolved D. Deletions cut 4 bases from V and 0 bases from J, with 9 bases between. Germline V gives CDR1 MDHEN, CDR2 SYDVKM. This CDR3 region has 14 residues. CDR3 coding DNA: TGTGCCAGCAGTTCCACGGTTATGAACACTGAAGCTTTCTTT. Translating gives CASSSTVMNTEAFF.

This clone was observed a handful of times. The rearrangement uses TRBV11-1 and TRBJ1-5, with D hard to call. The CDR3 has 15 amino acids. Germline values: CDR1 SGHAT, CDR2 FQDESV (reference sequence). V was clipped by 1 base and J by 5 bases, with 12 bases between them. DNA for the CDR3: TGTGCCAGCAGCTTAGGTCCACAACGCGATCAGCCCCAGCATTTT. Translation gives CASSLGPQRDQPQHF.

Comment on this clone: Mismatch with germline at one junction end may stem from a read error. The CDR3, as DNA: TGCAGTGCTCCGGTCGAGAACTCCTTC. Translated: CSAPVENSF. The chain is built from TRBV20-1 and TRBJ1-2, with D hard to call. Germline V gene data show CDR1 as DFQATT and CDR2 as SNEGSKA (reference sequence). The CDR3 sequence is 9 residues long.

The chain recombines TRBV11-3 with TRBJ1-2; 7 bases map to TRBD1. V shed 7 bases and J 7 bases; nucleotides not matched to a gene: 9. The CDR3 loop spans 13 amino acids. Germline lookup yields CDR1 SGHNT and CDR2 YENEEA. CDR3 DNA: TGTGCCAGCAACCGACAGGGAGAGGGTGGCTACACCTTC. As protein: CASNRQGEGGYTF.

The genes are TRBV19 and TRBJ2-1, with TRBD1 as a possible D gene (5 bases). This CDR3 has 15 residues. The V end was cut by 6 bases, the J end by 5 bases, with 17 bases between. Germline lookup yields CDR1 LNHDA and CDR2 SQIVND (reference sequence). CDR3 loop: CASSTTLTADNEQFF. For the CDR3, the DNA is TGTGCCAGTAGCACGACCTTGACAGCAGACAATGAGCAGTTCTTC.

This chain uses TRBV7-3 with TRBJ2-1; maybe TRBD2 (5 bases). Germline CDR1 is SGHTA and CDR2 is FQGTGA. The CDR3 totals 13 residues. The ends were cut back, 2 bases at V and 10 bases at J, with 12 bases in the middle. The CDR3 DNA sequence: TGTGCCAGCAGCTTACCTCCAGGCGGGGAGCAGTTCTTC. As protein: CASSLPPGGEQFF.

The chain uses TRBV5-1 and TRBJ2-2; TRBD1 agrees at 12 bases. The CDR3 spans 16 residues. CDR1 and CDR2 from the germline V gene are SGHRS and YFSETQ. After removal of 2 bases from V and 7 bases from J, the junction contained 6 bases not matched to a gene. The CDR3 DNA follows: TGCGCCAGCAGCTTCCTGGGACAGGGGGCAGGCGGGGAGCTGTTTTTT. Residues: CASSFLGQGAGGELFF.

This clone was detected only once. This rearrangement joins TRBV28 to TRBJ2-7, with 7 bases matching TRBD1. The CDR3 runs to 13 residues. Per germline, CDR1 MDHEN and CDR2 SYDVKM. J was trimmed by 5 bases and V by 8 bases; bases with no gene match: 9. CDR3 residues: CASSLTGYHEQYF. CDR3 coding DNA: TGTGCCAGCTCACTGACAGGGTACCACGAGCAGTACTTC.